This entry lists 2 T cell receptor beta chains sequenced from one sample in a study of cytomegalovirus exposure and HLA in healthy donors. Data came from immunoSEQ multiplex PCR; TCRdb stores just in-frame clones and leaves some out. The table records some 250,000 clones, nearly 90% of them present only once. Specimen: PBMCs. These receptors originate from a woman under 30 in good health and CMV-seronegative.

The CDR3 DNA reads TGTGCCAGCAGCGTAGCACCTAGCGGTGGCCAAGAGACCCAGTACTTC. Residues: CASSVAPSGGQETQYF. V gene TRBV9 combines with J gene TRBJ2-5; 7 bases align to TRBD2. Germline V gene data show CDR1 as SGDLS and CDR2 as YYNGEE. The CDR3 consists of 16 residues. The ends lost 0 bases at V and 1 base at J; junction bases unmatched: 6. Full variable domain (outside the CDR3, taken from reference TRBV9 and TRBJ2-5): DSGVTQTPKHLITATGQRVTLRCSPRSGDLSVYWYQQSLDQGLQFLIQYYNGEERAKGNILERFSAQQFPDLHSELNLSSLELGDSALYFCASSVAPSGGQETQYFGPGTRLLVL.

The J gene is TRBJ2-5, the V gene TRBV7-9, with TRBD2 matching 10 bases. Germline CDR1 reads SEHNR; CDR2 reads FQNEAQ (reference sequence). Trimming at V came to 5 bases and at J to 5 bases, leaving 11 bases not matched to a gene. The CDR3 consists of 16 residues. The CDR3 region is CASSKAGGGAIETQYF. CDR3 nucleotides: TGTGCCAGCAGCAAAGCGGGAGGGGGCGCGATCGAGACCCAGTACTTC.